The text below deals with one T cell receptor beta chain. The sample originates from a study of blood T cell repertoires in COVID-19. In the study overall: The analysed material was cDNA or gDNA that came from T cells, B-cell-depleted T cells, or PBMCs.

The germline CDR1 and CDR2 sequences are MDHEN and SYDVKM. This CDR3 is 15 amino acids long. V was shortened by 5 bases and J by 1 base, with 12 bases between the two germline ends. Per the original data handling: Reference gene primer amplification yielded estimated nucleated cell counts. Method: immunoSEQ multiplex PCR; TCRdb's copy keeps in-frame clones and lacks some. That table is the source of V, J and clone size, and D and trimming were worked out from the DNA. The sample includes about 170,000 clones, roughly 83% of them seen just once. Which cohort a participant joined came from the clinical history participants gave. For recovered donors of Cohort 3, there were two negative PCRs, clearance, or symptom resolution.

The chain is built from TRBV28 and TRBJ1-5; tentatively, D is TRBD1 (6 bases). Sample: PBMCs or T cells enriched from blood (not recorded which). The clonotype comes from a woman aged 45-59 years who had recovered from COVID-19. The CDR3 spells CASSLNRVSNQPQHF. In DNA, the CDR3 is TGTGCCAGCAGTCTTAACAGGGTGAGCAATCAGCCCCAGCATTTT.